Listed below are T cell receptor beta chains from one sample, sequenced in a study of T cell responses to AZD1222 COVID-19 vaccine. Data came from immunoSEQ multiplex PCR; TCRdb stores just in-frame clones and leaves some out. The sample includes roughly 25,000 clones, about 86% seen only once; the top ten take 7.8%. Source: peripheral blood, taken 28 days after the second AZD1222 dose. The receptors here all came from an adult who received the AZD1222 COVID-19 vaccine. Each CDR3 is given with its conserved first and last residue. The D gene is left open where the match is weak. Expanded clones are given a class, and other clones once, few, many or no size at all.

d_gene,j_gene,v_gene,abundance,CDR3nt,CDR3aa
NA,TRBJ2-7,TRBV3-1/TRBV3-2,NA,TGTGCCAGCAGCCAAGATCCGACCGGGCGGGACCACTACGAGCAGTACTTC,CASSQDPTGRDHYEQYF
TRBD2,TRBJ2-2,TRBV29-1,NA,TGCAGCGTTCCGGGACTAGGAGGTTCCGAGCTGTTTTTT,CSVPGLGGSELFF
NA,TRBJ2-7,TRBV6-1,NA,TGTGCCAGCAGTGTTTTAGGCCCCCAACCACTTTACGAGCAGTACTTC,CASSVLGPQPLYEQYF
TRBD1,TRBJ2-7,TRBV6-5,NA,TGTGCCAGCAGTTTCCGTGACAGGGGGTACGAGCAGTACTTC,CASSFRDRGYEQYF
NA,TRBJ2-7,TRBV9,few,TGTGCCAGCAGCCCCCTCCCGACGGGAGATGGGGAGCAGTACTTC,CASSPLPTGDGEQYF
TRBD1,TRBJ2-5,TRBV13,NA,TGTGCCAGCAGCTACGGACAGGCGAAAGAGACCCAGTACTTC,CASSYGQAKETQYF
TRBD1,TRBJ1-1,TRBV5-1,NA,TGCGCCAGCAGCGTAACAGGGGTCGAGAACACTGAAGCTTTCTTT,CASSVTGVENTEAFF
NA,TRBJ2-1,TRBV19,NA,TGTGCCAGTAGTATAGGAGCGGACAATGAGCAGTTCTTC,CASSIGADNEQFF
TRBD2,TRBJ2-7,TRBV10-1,NA,TGCGCCAGCCCGGGACTAGCGGGAGGGTCGCCCGAGCAGTACTTC,CASPGLAGGSPEQYF
NA,TRBJ1-6,TRBV2,NA,TGTGCCAGCAGTGTAGAGTCAGTCAACTCACCCCTCCACTTT,CASSVESVNSPLHF
NA,TRBJ2-2,TRBV7-8,NA,TGCACTACGGCCCCGGGGGCGGGAACCGGGGAGCTGTTTTTT,CTTAPGAGTGELFF
TRBD1,TRBJ2-7,TRBV28,once,TGTGCCAGCAGTGCCACAGGGGGCCCTTCCTACGAGCAGTACTTC,CASSATGGPSYEQYF
NA,TRBJ1-1,TRBV5-1,NA,TGCGCCAGCAGCTTGGACTACCAAACCGAGGCTTTCTTT,CASSLDYQTEAFF
TRBD1,TRBJ1-2,TRBV7-9,once,TGTGCCAGCAGCTTAGACAGGGGCTATGGCTACACCTTC,CASSLDRGYGYTF
TRBD1,TRBJ1-2,TRBV4-1,NA,TGCGCCAGCAGCCTGGTAGGGGGCAGGGGAAGTCACTATGGCTACACCTTC,CASSLVGGRGSHYGYTF
NA,TRBJ1-6,TRBV28,NA,TGTGCCAGCAGTCCTTTGGGCGAGAGCTCCTATAATTCACCCCTCCACTTT,CASSPLGESSYNSPLHF
TRBD1,TRBJ1-6,TRBV9,NA,TGTGCCAGCAGCGTAGGCCATACAGGGGGAATTAATTCACCCCTCCACTTT,CASSVGHTGGINSPLHF
NA,TRBJ2-3,TRBV7-8,NA,TGTGCCAGCAGCCGGACGGAATCCACAGTGGGGCATAGGTGGGATACGCAGTATTTT,CASSRTESTVGHRWDTQYF
TRBD1,TRBJ2-7,TRBV28,NA,TGTGCCAGCATTAGGGGGCACTCCAGCTACGAGCAGTACTTC,CASIRGHSSYEQYF
NA,TRBJ1-2,TRBV28,NA,TGTGCCAGCAGTTTACAGCGTTTAGGGAACTATGGCTACACCTTC,CASSLQRLGNYGYTF
NA,TRBJ1-1,TRBV30,NA,TGTGCCTGGAGTATCATGAACACTGAAGCTTTCTTT,CAWSIMNTEAFF
NA,TRBJ1-2,TRBV2,NA,TGTGCCAGCAGTGAAGCGGCACAGGTTGGCTACACCTTC,CASSEAAQVGYTF
TRBD2,TRBJ2-3,TRBV7-8,NA,TGTGCCAGCAGCATACCCGGGACTAGCGGGGGGGCATCGGATACGCAGTATTTT,CASSIPGTSGGASDTQYF
NA,TRBJ1-2,TRBV28,NA,TGTGCCAGCAGTTCCACCCCGGGACGGCGAACACAACTCCTCTATGGCTACACCTTC,CASSSTPGRRTQLLYGYTF
NA,TRBJ1-2,TRBV3-1/TRBV3-2,NA,TGTGCCAGCAGCCAAGAGGGACACGTCTATGGCTACACCTTC,CASSQEGHVYGYTF
NA,TRBJ2-2,TRBV23-1,NA,TGCGCGACGTCACAGAGGCGACAGGTTAGAGCCACCGGGGAGCTGTTTTTT,CATSQRRQVRATGELFF
TRBD1,TRBJ2-7,TRBV18,NA,TGTGCCAGCTCACCCGGGACAGGCTACGAGCAGTACTTC,CASSPGTGYEQYF
NA,TRBJ2-7,TRBV30,few,TGTGCCTGGAGCCCCTCTGGCCACGAGCAGTACTTC,CAWSPSGHEQYF
TRBD1,TRBJ2-7,TRBV3-1/TRBV3-2,NA,TGTGCCAGCAGCCAGGGACAGGGTGAGCACGAGCAGTACTTC,CASSQGQGEHEQYF
TRBD1,TRBJ2-7,TRBV6-5,NA,TGTGCCAGCAGTCGCACACAGGGGCCCTACGAGCAGTACTTC,CASSRTQGPYEQYF
NA,TRBJ2-5,TRBV7-5,NA,TGTGTCAGAAGCTTATTGGCGGGACTAGCGAGAGGAGCGCGAGAGACCCAGTACTTC,CVRSLLAGLARGARETQYF
TRBD2,TRBJ2-1,TRBV3-1/TRBV3-2,NA,TGTGCCAGCAGCCTCGCTAGCGGGAGGCCTCACAATGAGCAGTTCTTC,CASSLASGRPHNEQFF
NA,TRBJ1-4,TRBV2,NA,TGTGCCAGCAGAGTCTACGGAGAGGCAACTAATGAAAAACTGTTTTTT,CASRVYGEATNEKLFF
TRBD1,TRBJ2-3,TRBV11-3,once,TGTGCCAGCAGCGAACAGGGGGCCGCAGATACGCAGTATTTT,CASSEQGAADTQYF
TRBD1,TRBJ2-2,TRBV7-9,NA,TGTGCCAGCAGCTTAGGTCGCCCGACAGGGGACGCCGGGGAGCTGTTTTTT,CASSLGRPTGDAGELFF
TRBD2,TRBJ2-3,TRBV15,NA,TGTGCCACCAGCAGAGTACTGGGGGGGAACACAGATACGCAGTATTTT,CATSRVLGGNTDTQYF